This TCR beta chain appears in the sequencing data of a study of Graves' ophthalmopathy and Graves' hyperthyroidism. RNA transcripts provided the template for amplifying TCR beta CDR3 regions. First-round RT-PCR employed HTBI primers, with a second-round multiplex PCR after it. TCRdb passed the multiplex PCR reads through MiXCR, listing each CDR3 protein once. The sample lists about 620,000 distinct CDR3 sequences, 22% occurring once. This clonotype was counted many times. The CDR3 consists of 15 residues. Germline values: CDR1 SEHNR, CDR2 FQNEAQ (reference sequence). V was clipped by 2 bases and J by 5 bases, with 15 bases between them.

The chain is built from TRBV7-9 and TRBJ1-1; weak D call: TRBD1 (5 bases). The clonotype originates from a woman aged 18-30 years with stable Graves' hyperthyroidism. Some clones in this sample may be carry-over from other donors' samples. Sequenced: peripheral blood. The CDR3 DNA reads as TGTGCCAGCAGCTTAAGTCAGGGTGAGTGGACTGAAGCTTTCTTT. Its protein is CASSLSQGEWTEAFF.